The entry below gives a single TCR beta chain sequence along with its context. Its target is not known. These data come from a study of cytomegalovirus exposure and HLA in healthy donors. Notes on the study in general: In a later analysis, TCR association rates varied by HLA locus: DRB1 most, HLA-C fewest.

A multiplex PCR was run with 60 Vbeta primers and 13 Jbeta primers. Here immunoSEQ multiplex PCR was the method, and the copy in TCRdb shows in-frame clones only, minus some. Here the sample spans tens of thousands of clones, 50% to 80% being singletons. The CDR3 contains 13 residues. V lost 7 bases to trimming and J lost 7 bases, with 17 bases between them. Germline-derived CDR1 and CDR2 are GTSNPN and SVGIG (reference sequence). Material for sequencing was PBMCs. The chain carries TRBV30 and TRBJ2-4; possible D gene TRBD1, 6 bases. The origin of this receptor is a man in his forties or fifties in good health and CMV-seropositive. The CDR3 here is CAYTPGTGNIQYF. DNA for the CDR3: TGTGCCTACACCCCAGGTACAGGGAACATTCAGTACTTC.